The T cell receptor beta chain described here comes from a study of blood T cell repertoires in COVID-19. Study-level background: Donors in the United States, Italy and Spain gave samples during acute or convalescent COVID-19. T cells, B-cell-depleted T cells, or PBMCs provided the cDNA or gDNA that served as material.

The authors' processing: From reference gene primer amplification, estimates of nucleated cell counts were derived. Measured with immunoSEQ multiplex PCR; TCRdb has only the in-frame clones, and not every one. The V and J calls and the clone size are those of that table, but D and trimming were determined from the DNA. Of 60,000 to 65,000 clones in the sample, more than 65% were seen once. There are 16 residues in the CDR3. V gave up 3 bases and J gave up 7 bases; unmatched junction bases: 5. CDR1 is SNHLY, CDR2 FYNNEI, per germline. The source is a woman aged 55-70 years with acute or convalescent COVID-19. The sample consisted of peripheral blood. This chain uses TRBV2 with TRBJ2-1, with TRBD2 matching 14 bases. The CDR3 is CASSDPGLAGGNEQFF. The CDR3 coding sequence is TGTGCCAGCAGTGATCCCGGACTAGCGGGGGGTAATGAGCAGTTCTTC.